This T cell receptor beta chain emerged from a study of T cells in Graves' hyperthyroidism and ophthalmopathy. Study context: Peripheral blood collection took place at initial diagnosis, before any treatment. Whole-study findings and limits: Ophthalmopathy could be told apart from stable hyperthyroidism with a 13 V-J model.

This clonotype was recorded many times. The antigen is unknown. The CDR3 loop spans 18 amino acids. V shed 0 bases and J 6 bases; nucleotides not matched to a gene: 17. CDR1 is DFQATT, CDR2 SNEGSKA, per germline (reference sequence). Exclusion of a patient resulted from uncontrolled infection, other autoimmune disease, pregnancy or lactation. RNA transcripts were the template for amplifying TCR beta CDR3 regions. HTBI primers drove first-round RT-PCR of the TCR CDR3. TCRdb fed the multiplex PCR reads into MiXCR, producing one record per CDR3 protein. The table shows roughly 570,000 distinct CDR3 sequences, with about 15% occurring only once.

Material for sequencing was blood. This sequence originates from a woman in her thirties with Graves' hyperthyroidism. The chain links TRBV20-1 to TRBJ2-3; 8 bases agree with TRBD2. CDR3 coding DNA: TGCAGTGCTAGAGATCAGGTCGAAGTTAGCGGGGTGGCGGATACGCAGTATTTT. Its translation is CSARDQVEVSGVADTQYF.